This TCR beta chain came from a study of CD8 T cells in Susac syndrome. The multiple sclerosis controls were treatment-naive patients affected by stable or active relapsing-remitting disease. Random hexamers primed reverse transcription of roughly 0.45 to 1 ug RNA. An immunoSEQ multiplex PCR amplified TCR beta CDR3 over 54 Vbeta and 13 Jbeta. MiXCR, run by TCRdb on the immunoSEQ multiplex PCR reads, gives a single entry per CDR3 protein. Among 160,000 or so distinct CDR3 sequences listed, 94% were seen once. Material for sequencing was CD4+ T cells from PBMCs. The origin of this receptor is a human donor with multiple sclerosis.

CDR3 region: CASTLLSDSAKDEAFF. Written as DNA, the CDR3 is TGTGCCAGCACTCTTTTATCCGACTCGGCAAAAGATGAAGCTTTCTTT. The gene calls are TRBV28 and TRBJ1-1; D unclear. The ends were cut back, 7 bases at V and 7 bases at J, with 25 bases in the middle. Germline V lookup: CDR1 MDHEN, CDR2 SYDVKM. CDR3 length: 16 amino acids.